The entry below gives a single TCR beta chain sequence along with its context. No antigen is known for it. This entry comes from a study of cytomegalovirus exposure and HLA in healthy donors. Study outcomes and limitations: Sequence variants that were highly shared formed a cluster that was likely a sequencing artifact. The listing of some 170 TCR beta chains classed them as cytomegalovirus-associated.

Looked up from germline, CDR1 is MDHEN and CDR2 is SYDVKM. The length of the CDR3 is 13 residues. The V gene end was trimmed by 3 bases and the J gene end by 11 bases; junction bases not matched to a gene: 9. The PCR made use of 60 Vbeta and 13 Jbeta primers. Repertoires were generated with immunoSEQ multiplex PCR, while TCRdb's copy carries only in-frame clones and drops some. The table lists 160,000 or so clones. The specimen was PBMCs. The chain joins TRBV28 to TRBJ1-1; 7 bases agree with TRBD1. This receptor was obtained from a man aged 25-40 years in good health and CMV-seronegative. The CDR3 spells CASSFPPRGTAFF. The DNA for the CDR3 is TGTGCCAGCAGTTTTCCCCCCAGGGGGACGGCTTTCTTT.